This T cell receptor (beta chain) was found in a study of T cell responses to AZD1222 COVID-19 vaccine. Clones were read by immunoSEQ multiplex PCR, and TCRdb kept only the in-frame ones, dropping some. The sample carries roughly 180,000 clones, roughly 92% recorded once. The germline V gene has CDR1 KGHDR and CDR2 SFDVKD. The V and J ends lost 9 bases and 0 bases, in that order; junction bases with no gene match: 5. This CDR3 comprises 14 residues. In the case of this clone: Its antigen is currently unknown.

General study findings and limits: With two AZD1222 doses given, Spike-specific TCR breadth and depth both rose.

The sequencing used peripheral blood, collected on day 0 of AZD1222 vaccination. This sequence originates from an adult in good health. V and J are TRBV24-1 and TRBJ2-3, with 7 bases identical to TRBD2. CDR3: CATASGISTDTQYF. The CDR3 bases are TGTGCCACCGCGAGCGGGATAAGCACAGATACGCAGTATTTT.